This TCR beta chain stems from a study of OX40 agonist ivuxolimab in advanced cancers. Data came from immunoSEQ multiplex PCR; TCRdb stores just in-frame clones and leaves some out. Of about 80,000 clones listed, around 86% are singletons. CDR1 and CDR2 from the germline V gene are SGHTA and FQGNSA. This CDR3 is 17 amino acids long. J gave up 4 bases and V 5 bases, and 11 bases lay outside the gene matches. The sequence was obtained from an adult with an advanced solid tumor such as melanoma, head and neck, liver or kidney cancer. The chain has TRBV7-2 and TRBJ2-5, with 12 bases identical to TRBD2. Here the sequenced sample was CD4+ or CD8+ T cells sorted from blood, taken in a trial of the OX40 agonist ivuxolimab. In DNA form, the CDR3 reads TGTGCCAGCAGCCCGACTAGCGGGAGAGTGGGTGGAGAGACCCAGTACTTC. It codes for CASSPTSGRVGGETQYF.